Listed below are T cell receptor beta chains from one sample, sequenced in a study of CD8 T cells in Susac syndrome. Each CDR3 protein is one row after TCRdb ran MiXCR on the immunoSEQ multiplex PCR reads. The data contain a few hundred thousand distinct CDR3 sequences, 85% to 90% of them singletons. Sequenced material: CD8+ T cells from PBMCs. The receptors here all came from a human donor with multiple sclerosis. Both conserved end residues are part of each CDR3. The order of the fields is J gene, D gene, CDR3 length, V gene, clone size, CDR3 protein, CDR3 DNA. The D gene is left open where the match is weak. The size of a clone is reported for some rows only, either as once, few or many, or as a class for expanded clones.

TRBJ2-7	NA	14	TRBV20-1	NA	CSARDLAGSYEQYF	TGCAGTGCTAGAGATCTGGCGGGTTCCTACGAGCAGTACTTC
TRBJ2-1	NA	13	TRBV7-9	NA	CASSLVVANEQFF	TGTGCCAGCAGCTTAGTCGTGGCTAATGAGCAGTTCTTC
TRBJ2-1	NA	12	TRBV5-6	NA	CASRQGINEQFF	TGTGCCAGCAGGCAGGGGATCAATGAGCAGTTCTTC
TRBJ2-7	TRBD2	14	TRBV12-3/TRBV12-4	NA	CASSISGSTYEQYF	TGTGCCAGCAGTATTAGCGGGAGCACCTACGAGCAGTACTTC
TRBJ2-3	TRBD2	20	TRBV3-1	NA	CASSQEELAGGLSSTDTQYF	TGTGCCAGCAGCCAAGAAGAACTAGCGGGAGGGTTATCTAGCACAGATACGCAGTATTTT
TRBJ1-4	NA	15	TRBV6-5	NA	CASSYSDSPYEKLFF	TGTGCCAGCAGTTATTCCGACAGCCCGTATGAAAAACTGTTTTTT
TRBJ2-2	NA	18	TRBV12-3/TRBV12-4	once	CASSLTTSRDANTGELFF	TGTGCCAGCAGCCTAACAACCTCCAGGGACGCGAACACCGGGGAGCTGTTTTTT
TRBJ2-7	TRBD1	14	TRBV29-1	NA	CSASGTGLSYEQYF	TGCAGCGCCTCCGGGACAGGGCTGTCCTACGAGCAGTACTTC
TRBJ2-3	NA	16	TRBV4-1	NA	CASSTQQGIGTDTQYF	TGCGCCAGCAGCACACAACAGGGTATTGGCACAGATACGCAGTATTTT
TRBJ2-1	TRBD2	17	TRBV27	NA	CASRYGLSLAGTNEQFF	TGTGCCAGCAGATACGGGCTTAGCCTAGCGGGAACCAATGAGCAGTTCTTC
TRBJ2-4	TRBD2	19	TRBV5-5	NA	CASSLVLAGAPIAKNIQYF	TGTGCCAGCAGCTTGGTCTTAGCGGGCGCCCCCATAGCCAAAAACATTCAGTACTTC
TRBJ2-7	NA	13	TRBV7-9	NA	CASSLVQEREQYF	TGTGCCAGCAGCTTAGTCCAGGAGCGCGAGCAGTACTTC
TRBJ2-3	TRBD2	16	TRBV20-1	once	CSARDATSGSRDTQYF	TGCAGTGCTAGGGACGCGACTAGCGGGTCAAGAGATACGCAGTATTTT
TRBJ2-2	NA	13	TRBV30	NA	CASQAGSTGELFF	TGTGCCTCCCAGGCCGGGTCCACCGGGGAGCTGTTTTTT
TRBJ2-7	TRBD1	15	TRBV19	few	CASGPGQASSYEQYF	TGTGCCAGTGGCCCCGGACAGGCAAGCTCTTACGAGCAGTACTTC
TRBJ1-1	NA	13	TRBV4-1	NA	CASSQEMWAEAFF	TGCGCCAGCAGCCAAGAAATGTGGGCTGAAGCTTTCTTT
TRBJ2-7	TRBD1	16	TRBV9	NA	CASSVGGQGSSYEQYF	TGTGCCAGCAGCGTAGGGGGACAGGGGTCCTCCTACGAGCAGTACTTC
TRBJ1-2	TRBD1	16	TRBV7-9	NA	CASSSLGTDTNYGYTF	TGTGCCAGCAGCTCCCTCGGGACAGACACTAACTATGGCTACACCTTC
TRBJ2-3	NA	12	TRBV27	NA	CTSSPGADTQYF	TGTACCAGCAGTCCCGGGGCGGATACGCAGTATTTT
TRBJ2-7	TRBD1	16	TRBV2	NA	CASSVPSGQGPYEQYF	TGTGCCAGCAGTGTTCCTTCCGGACAGGGCCCCTACGAGCAGTACTTC
TRBJ1-3	NA	16	TRBV7-6	NA	CASSPSPDGLGNTIYF	TGTGCCAGCAGCCCCTCCCCGGACGGGCTCGGAAACACCATATATTTT
TRBJ1-5	TRBD1	15	TRBV28	NA	CASSSTGTGNQPQHF	TGTGCCAGCAGTTCCACCGGGACAGGCAATCAGCCCCAGCATTTT
TRBJ2-2	TRBD2	16	TRBV27	NA	CASSGIAGVLTGELFF	TGTGCCAGCAGTGGAATAGCGGGAGTGCTCACCGGGGAGCTGTTTTTT